The clone carrying this TCR beta chain has at least ten counts. This sample is part of a study of kidney transplant recipient with SARS-CoV-2 infection. MiXCR was run by TCRdb on the reads, yielding one entry per CDR3 protein. The sample has 200,000 to 300,000 distinct CDR3 sequences; 25% to 30% are singletons. This CDR3 comprises 16 residues. V dropped 0 bases and J dropped 7; count of bases not matched to a gene: 5. In germline, CDR1 is SGHTA, CDR2 FQGNSA. This chain links TRBV7-2 with TRBJ1-6, with 8 bases that match TRBD1. The TCR comes from a male patient aged 30 to 39 who had COVID-19 and was a kidney transplant recipient. Some T cells may be provided by the graft donor. The source was a blood sample, collected at baseline and on day 111 from a kidney transplant recipient. CDR3 nucleotides: TGTGCCAGCAGCTTAGCGATAACAGGGGGAAATTCACCCCTCCACTTT. Translated: CASSLAITGGNSPLHF.